This T cell receptor beta chain was sequenced during a study of T-cell reconstitution after alpha-beta-depleted transplantation in children. Unique molecular identifiers were incorporated when the TCRbeta library was constructed. TCRdb re-called the PCR reads through MiXCR, storing one row per CDR3 protein. The sample has some 240,000 distinct CDR3 sequences; 9.7% are singletons. This clonotype was counted at least ten times. The TCR sequence derives from a human donor who donated a stem cell graft to a child with SCID. This sample comprised PBMCs from the stem cell graft donor, obtained from the stem cell graft.

CDR3 region: CATSRDYRYEQYF. The CDR3 coding sequence is TGTGCCACCAGCAGAGATTATCGGTACGAGCAGTACTTC. The rearrangement uses TRBV15 and TRBJ2-7; D is ambiguous. V lost 0 bases, J lost 4 bases, and 7 bases lay in between. This CDR3 is built from 13 residues. Germline CDR1 and CDR2: LNHNV and YYDKDF (reference sequence).